This T cell receptor (beta chain) was recorded in a study of T-cell memory formation after mild COVID-19. General study findings and limits: Memory sampled before infection contained some responding clones, suggesting cross-reactive memory joined.

A word on this clonotype: As yet, its antigen is unknown.

V lost 0 bases and J lost 11, with 13 bases in between. The CDR3 is 13 residues long. The germline V gene has CDR1 MGHRA and CDR2 YSYEKL. A single record per CDR3 protein comes from TCRdb applying MiXCR to the 5' RACE reads. This sample has about 430,000 distinct CDR3 sequences, with 24% found just once. Sequences were obtained from PBMCs or a T cell subset sorted from them (not recorded which). The TCR originated in an adult woman who had mild COVID-19 (a few samples of this study predate the infection). Cell type and time point are not known. The chain joins TRBV4-1 to TRBJ1-1; D not resolved. The chain's CDR3 is CASSQDDWGIAFF. The CDR3 DNA follows: TGCGCCAGCAGCCAAGACGACTGGGGAATTGCTTTCTTT.